The text below deals with one T cell receptor (beta chain). These data are taken from a study of OX40 agonist ivuxolimab in advanced cancers. Method: immunoSEQ multiplex PCR; TCRdb's copy keeps in-frame clones and lacks some. The table records about 68,000 clones, 65% to 90% of them present only once. The specimen comprised CD4+ or CD8+ T cells sorted from blood, sampled in a trial of the OX40 agonist ivuxolimab. The receptor was derived from an adult with an advanced solid tumor such as melanoma, head and neck, liver or kidney cancer.

The CDR3 reads CASSPGRRQETQYF. The CDR3 bases are TGTGCCAGCAGTCCGGGAAGGCGGCAAGAGACCCAGTACTTC. J is TRBJ2-5 and V is TRBV6-1, with TRBD2 as a possible D gene (5 bases). CDR3 length: 14 residues. Trimming cost V 5 bases and J 2 bases, with 12 bases left between them. CDR1 is MNHNS, CDR2 SASEGT, per germline.